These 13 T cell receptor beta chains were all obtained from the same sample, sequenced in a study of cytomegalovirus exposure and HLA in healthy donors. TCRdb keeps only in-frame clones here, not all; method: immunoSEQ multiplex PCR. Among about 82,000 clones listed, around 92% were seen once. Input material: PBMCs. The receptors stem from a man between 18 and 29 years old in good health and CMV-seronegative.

The CDR3 here is CASSESASGRGVYEQYF. The CDR3 DNA is TGTGCCAGCAGTGAATCCGCTAGCGGGAGGGGCGTCTACGAGCAGTACTTC. The V call is TRBV2, the J call TRBJ2-7, with 12 bases aligning to TRBD2. The V gene's germline CDR1 is SNHLY and CDR2 FYNNEI. Trimming at V came to 2 bases and at J to 3 bases, leaving 8 bases not matched to a gene. The CDR3 totals 17 residues.

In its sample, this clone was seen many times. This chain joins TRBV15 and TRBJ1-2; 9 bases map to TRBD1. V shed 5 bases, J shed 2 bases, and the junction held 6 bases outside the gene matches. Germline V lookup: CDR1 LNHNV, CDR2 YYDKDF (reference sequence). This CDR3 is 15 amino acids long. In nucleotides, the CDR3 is TGTGCCACCAGCTTCACCGGGACAGGGAACTATGGCTACACCTTC. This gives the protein CATSFTGTGNYGYTF.

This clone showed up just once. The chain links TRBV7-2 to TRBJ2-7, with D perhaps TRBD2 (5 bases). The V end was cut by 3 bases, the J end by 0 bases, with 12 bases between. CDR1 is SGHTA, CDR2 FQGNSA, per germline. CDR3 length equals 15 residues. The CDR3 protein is CASSLTRDSSYEQYF. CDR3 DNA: TGTGCCAGCAGCTTGACCCGGGATTCCTCCTACGAGCAGTACTTC.

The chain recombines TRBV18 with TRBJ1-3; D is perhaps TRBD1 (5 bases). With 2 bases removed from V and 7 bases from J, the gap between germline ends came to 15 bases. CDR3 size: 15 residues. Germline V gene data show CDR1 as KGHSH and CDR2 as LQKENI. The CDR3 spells CASSPGTPGGNTIYF. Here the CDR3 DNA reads TGTGCCAGCTCACCAGGGACGCCCGGGGGGAACACCATATATTTT.

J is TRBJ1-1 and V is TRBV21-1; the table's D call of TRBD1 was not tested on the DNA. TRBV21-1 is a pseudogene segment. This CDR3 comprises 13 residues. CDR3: CASSLGPNTEAFF. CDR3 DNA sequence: TGTGCCAGCTCTTTGGGCCCGAACACTGAAGCTTTCTTT.

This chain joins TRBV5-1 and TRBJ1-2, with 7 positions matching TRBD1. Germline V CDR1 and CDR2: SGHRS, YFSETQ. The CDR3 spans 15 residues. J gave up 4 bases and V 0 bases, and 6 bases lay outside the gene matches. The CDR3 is CASSLDGGQSYGYTF. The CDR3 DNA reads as TGCGCCAGCAGCTTGGACGGGGGACAGAGCTATGGCTACACCTTC. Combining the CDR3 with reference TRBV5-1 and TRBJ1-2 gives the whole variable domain KAGVTQTPRYLIKTRGQQVTLSCSPISGHRSVSWYQQTPGQGLQFLFEYFSETQRNKGNFPGRFSGRQFSNSRSEMNVSTLELGDSALYLCASSLDGGQSYGYTFGSGTRLTVV.

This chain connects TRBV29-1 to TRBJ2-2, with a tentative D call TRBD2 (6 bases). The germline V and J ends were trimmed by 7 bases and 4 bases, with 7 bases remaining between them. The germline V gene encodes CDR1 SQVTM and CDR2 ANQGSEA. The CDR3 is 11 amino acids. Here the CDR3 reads CSGRVTGELFF. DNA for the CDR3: TGCAGCGGGAGGGTCACCGGGGAGCTGTTTTTT.

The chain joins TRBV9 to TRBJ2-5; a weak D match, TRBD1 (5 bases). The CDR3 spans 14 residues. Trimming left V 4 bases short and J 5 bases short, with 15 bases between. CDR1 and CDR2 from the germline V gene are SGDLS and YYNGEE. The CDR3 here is CASSQQESMETQYF. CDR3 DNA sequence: TGTGCCAGCAGCCAACAGGAGAGCATGGAGACCCAGTACTTC.

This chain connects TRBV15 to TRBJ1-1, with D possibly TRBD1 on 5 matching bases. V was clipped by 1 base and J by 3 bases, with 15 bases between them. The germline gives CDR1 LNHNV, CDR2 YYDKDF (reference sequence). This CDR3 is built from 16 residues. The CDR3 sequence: CATSRGGTLGDTEAFF. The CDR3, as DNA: TGTGCCACCAGCAGAGGAGGGACTTTGGGGGACACTGAAGCTTTCTTT. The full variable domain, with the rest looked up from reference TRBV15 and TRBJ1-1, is DAMVIQNPRYQVTQFGKPVTLSCSQTLNHNVMYWYQQKSSQAPKLLFHYYDKDFNNEADTPDNFQSRRPNTSFCFLDIRSPGLGDTAMYLCATSRGGTLGDTEAFFGQGTRLTVV.

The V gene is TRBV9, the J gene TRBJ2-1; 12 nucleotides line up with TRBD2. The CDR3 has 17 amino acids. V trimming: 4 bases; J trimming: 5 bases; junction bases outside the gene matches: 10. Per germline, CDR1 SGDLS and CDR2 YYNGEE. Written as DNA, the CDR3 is TGTGCCAGCAGCTTCCCCCTAGCGGGGGGGGGCGACAATGAGCAGTTCTTC. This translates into CASSFPLAGGGDNEQFF.

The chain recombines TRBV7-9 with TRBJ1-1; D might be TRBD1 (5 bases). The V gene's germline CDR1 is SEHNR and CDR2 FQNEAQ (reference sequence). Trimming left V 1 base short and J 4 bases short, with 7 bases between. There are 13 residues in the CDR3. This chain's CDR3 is CASSLDGGTEAFF. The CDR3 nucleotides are TGTGCCAGCAGCTTAGACGGGGGCACTGAAGCTTTCTTT.

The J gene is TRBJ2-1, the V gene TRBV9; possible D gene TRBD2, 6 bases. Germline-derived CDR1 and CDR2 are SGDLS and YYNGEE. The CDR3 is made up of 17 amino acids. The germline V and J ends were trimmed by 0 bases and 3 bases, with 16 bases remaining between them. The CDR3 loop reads CASSVATAGPVYNEQFF. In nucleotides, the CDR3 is TGTGCCAGCAGCGTAGCTACCGCGGGACCCGTCTACAATGAGCAGTTCTTC. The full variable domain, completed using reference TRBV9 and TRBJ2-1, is DSGVTQTPKHLITATGQRVTLRCSPRSGDLSVYWYQQSLDQGLQFLIQYYNGEERAKGNILERFSAQQFPDLHSELNLSSLELGDSALYFCASSVATAGPVYNEQFFGPGTRLTVL.

DNA of the CDR3: TGTGCCAGCACGACAGAGAACACTGAAGCTTTCTTT. It encodes CASTTENTEAFF. The V and J genes are TRBV18 and TRBJ1-1; a weak D match, TRBD1 (5 bases). CDR3 size: 12 residues. Germline assignment: CDR1 KGHSH and CDR2 LQKENI. V lost 8 bases, J lost 1 base, and 8 bases lay in between.